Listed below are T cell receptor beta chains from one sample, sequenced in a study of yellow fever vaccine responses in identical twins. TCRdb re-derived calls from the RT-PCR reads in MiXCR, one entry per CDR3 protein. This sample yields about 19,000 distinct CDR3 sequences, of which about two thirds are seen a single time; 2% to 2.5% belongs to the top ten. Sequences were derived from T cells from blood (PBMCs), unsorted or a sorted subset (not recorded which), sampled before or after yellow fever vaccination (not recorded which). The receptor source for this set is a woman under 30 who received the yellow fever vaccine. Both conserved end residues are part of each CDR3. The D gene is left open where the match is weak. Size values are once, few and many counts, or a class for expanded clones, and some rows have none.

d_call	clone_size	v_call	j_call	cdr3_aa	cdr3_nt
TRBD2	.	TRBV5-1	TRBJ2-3	CASSEWTSGSLDTQYF	TGCGCCAGCAGCGAATGGACTAGCGGGAGTCTAGATACGCAGTATTTT
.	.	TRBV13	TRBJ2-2	CASKKWGTSSNTGELFF	TGTGCCAGCAAAAAATGGGGGACTTCGTCGAACACCGGGGAGCTGTTTTTT
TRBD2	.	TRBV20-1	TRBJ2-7	CSARAEREYEQYF	TGCAGTGCTAGAGCCGAGCGGGAGTACGAGCAGTACTTC
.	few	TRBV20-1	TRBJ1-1	CSADSEVNTEAFF	TGCAGTGCTGACTCCGAAGTGAACACTGAAGCTTTCTTT
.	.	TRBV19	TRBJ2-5	CASRPRDTSQETQYF	TGTGCCAGTAGACCACGGGACACTAGTCAAGAGACCCAGTACTTC
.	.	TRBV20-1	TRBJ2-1	CSARGGELEQFF	TGCAGTGCTAGAGGTGGGGAACTGGAGCAGTTCTTC
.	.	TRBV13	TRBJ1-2	CASYRTGRGPAGYTF	TGTGCCAGTTACCGAACGGGCCGGGGTCCGGCCGGCTACACCTTC
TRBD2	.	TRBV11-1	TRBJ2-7	CASSLAPLAGDHEQYF	TGTGCCAGCAGCTTAGCCCCACTAGCGGGAGACCACGAGCAGTACTTC
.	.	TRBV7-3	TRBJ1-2	CASSPGRPQYYGYTF	TGTGCCAGCAGCCCTGGACGCCCGCAATACTATGGCTACACCTTC
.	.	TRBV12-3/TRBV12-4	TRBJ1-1	CASSLGVTEAFF	TGTGCCAGCAGTTTAGGCGTCACTGAAGCTTTCTTT
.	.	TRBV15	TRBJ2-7	CATSRALELEQYF	TGTGCCACCAGCAGAGCTCTTGAGCTGGAGCAGTACTTC
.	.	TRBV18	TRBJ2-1	CASSPPKGVNEQFF	TGTGCCAGCTCACCACCTAAGGGGGTAAATGAGCAGTTCTTC
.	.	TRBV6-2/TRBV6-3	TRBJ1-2	CASRQGNGGYTF	TGTGCCAGCAGACAGGGAAACGGTGGCTACACCTTC
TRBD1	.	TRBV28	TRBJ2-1	CASSTQTDRGPSNQQFF	TGTGCCAGCAGTACCCAAACGGACAGGGGGCCCTCAAACCAGCAGTTCTTC
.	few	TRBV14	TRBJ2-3	CASSQDRARNTDTQYF	TGTGCCAGCAGCCAAGATAGGGCCAGAAACACAGATACGCAGTATTTT
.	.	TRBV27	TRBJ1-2	CASRGAGLVSPSNYGYTF	TGTGCCAGCAGGGGAGCGGGGCTAGTTTCTCCCTCCAACTATGGCTACACCTTC
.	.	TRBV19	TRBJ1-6	CASRLYEGRDSPLHF	TGTGCCAGTAGACTATATGAGGGGAGGGATTCACCCCTCCACTTT
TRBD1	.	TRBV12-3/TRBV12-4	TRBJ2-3	CASSKGQGPSTDTQYF	TGTGCCAGCAGTAAAGGACAGGGCCCCTCCACAGATACGCAGTATTTT
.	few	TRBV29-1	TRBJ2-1	CSVDWDEQFF	TGCAGCGTTGACTGGGATGAGCAGTTCTTC
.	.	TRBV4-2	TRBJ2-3	CASSQDSGTDTQYF	TGTGCCAGCAGCCAAGACAGCGGGACAGATACGCAGTATTTT
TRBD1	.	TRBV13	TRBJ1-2	CASRDRVRGYTF	TGTGCCAGCCGGGACAGGGTTCGTGGCTACACCTTC
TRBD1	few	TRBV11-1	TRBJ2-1	CASSTGGQGGNEQFF	TGTGCCAGCAGCACTGGGGGACAGGGGGGCAATGAGCAGTTCTTC
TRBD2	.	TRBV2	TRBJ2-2	CASTEIAGTGELFF	TGTGCCAGCACCGAAATAGCGGGCACCGGGGAGCTGTTTTTT
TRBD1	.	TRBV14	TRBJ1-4	CASKGARDNEKLFF	TGTGCCAGCAAGGGGGCGCGGGATAATGAAAAACTGTTTTTT
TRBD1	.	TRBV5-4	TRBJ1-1	CASSWEQGWNTEAFF	TGTGCCAGCAGCTGGGAACAGGGGTGGAACACTGAAGCTTTCTTT
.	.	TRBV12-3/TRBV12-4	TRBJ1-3	CASSPGTPLANTIYF	TGTGCCAGCAGCCCAGGGACGCCTCTGGCAAACACCATATATTTT
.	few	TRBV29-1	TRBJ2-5	CSVLGGTETQYF	TGCAGCGTTCTAGGTGGGACGGAGACCCAGTACTTC
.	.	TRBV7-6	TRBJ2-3	CASSLGPQGITDTQYF	TGTGCCAGCAGCTTAGGTCCACAGGGTATCACAGATACGCAGTATTTT
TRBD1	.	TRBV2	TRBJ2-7	CASSYLGQVTSSYEQYF	TGTGCCAGCAGTTACCTGGGACAGGTTACGAGCTCCTACGAGCAGTACTTC
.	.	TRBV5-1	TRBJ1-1	CASSFGSGSTEAFF	TGCGCCAGCAGCTTTGGGTCGGGTAGCACTGAAGCTTTCTTT